One sample yielded the 8 T cell receptor beta chains listed below, sequenced in a study of blood T cell repertoires in COVID-19. The data were produced by immunoSEQ multiplex PCR, yet TCRdb's version contains in-frame clones alone and is incomplete. The sample includes 63,000 or so clones, around four fifths of them seen just once. Specimen: peripheral blood. The receptors were gathered from a human donor in a cohort sampled during active COVID-19.

The rearrangement uses TRBV2 and TRBJ1-5; 8 positions agree with TRBD1. The J segment lost 0 bases and the V segment lost 6 bases, leaving 4 bases of the junction unmatched. The CDR3 totals 15 residues. CDR1 and CDR2 from the germline V gene are SNHLY and FYNNEI. CDR3 coding DNA: TGTGCCAGCAGGTCGGACAGGGCTAGCAATCAGCCCCAGCATTTT. Translated: CASRSDRASNQPQHF. Full variable domain (outside the CDR3, taken from reference TRBV2 and TRBJ1-5): EPEVTQTPSHQVTQMGQEVILRCVPISNHLYFYWYRQILGQKVEFLVSFYNNEISEKSEIFDDQFSVERPDGSNFTLKIRSTKLEDSAMYFCASRSDRASNQPQHFGDGTRLSIL.

V usage is TRBV28 and J usage is TRBJ1-2, with 8 nucleotides matching TRBD1. Germline CDR1 is MDHEN and CDR2 is SYDVKM. The length of the CDR3 is 16 residues. J was trimmed by 4 bases and V by 5 bases; bases with no gene match: 12. CDR3: CASSPAAGGGGYGYTF. The DNA of the CDR3 is TGTGCCAGCAGTCCGGCTGCAGGGGGCGGCGGCTATGGCTACACCTTC.

The chain combines TRBV6-1 with TRBJ2-2; 7 bases line up with TRBD1. CDR3 length: 16 amino acids. Trimming cost V 4 bases and J 2 bases; bases outside gene matches: 7. Germline loops: CDR1 MNHNS, CDR2 SASEGT. CDR3 nucleotides: TGTGCCAGCAGTGCCCAGACAGGGTCCAACACCGGGGAGCTGTTTTTT. This gives the protein CASSAQTGSNTGELFF.

This clone was seen only once. The gene calls are TRBV7-9 and TRBJ1-4; D might be TRBD1 (5 bases). V was clipped by 1 base and J by 4 bases, with 13 bases between them. Germline CDR1 SEHNR, CDR2 FQNEAQ (reference sequence). The CDR3 covers 16 residues. CDR3 bases: TGTGCCAGCAGCTTAGGATTGGGGCAGAATAATGAAAAACTGTTTTTT. Its translation: CASSLGLGQNNEKLFF.

CDR3 bases: TGTGCCAGCAGTCCAAACCCCACTCTCGACAGGGGGTCATATGGCTACACCTTC. This encodes CASSPNPTLDRGSYGYTF. The chain joins TRBV5-4 to TRBJ1-2; TRBD1 aligns across 9 bases. This CDR3 comprises 18 residues. The trim removed 5 bases at V and 5 bases at J, leaving 19 bases unmatched. CDR1 is SGHNT, CDR2 YYREEE, per germline (reference sequence).

This clone came up once. V and J are TRBV9 and TRBJ1-2; D unresolved. This CDR3 has 13 amino acids. V lost 3 bases to trimming and J lost 4 bases, with 10 bases between them. The germline gives CDR1 SGDLS, CDR2 YYNGEE. Here the CDR3 reads CASSGGRGYGYTF. CDR3 nucleotide sequence: TGTGCCAGCAGCGGCGGCCGGGGCTATGGCTACACCTTC.

The V call is TRBV2, the J call TRBJ2-2; D may be TRBD2 (6 bases). Trimming left V 7 bases short and J 5 bases short, with 14 bases between. The length of the CDR3 is 14 residues. The germline gives CDR1 SNHLY, CDR2 FYNNEI. The CDR3 coding sequence is TGTGCCAGCAATCCGGGACTGCAAACCGGGGAGCTGTTTTTT. It translates to CASNPGLQTGELFF.

The V call is TRBV3-1 (or the pseudogene TRBV3-2), the J call TRBJ1-2; 7 positions match TRBD1. There are 13 residues in the CDR3. V lost 3 bases and J lost 7; bases outside the gene matches: 5. Germline CDR1 is LGHDT and CDR2 is YNNKEL (reference sequence). CDR3 residues: CASSHYRGGGYTF. The CDR3 bases are TGTGCCAGCAGCCACTACAGGGGCGGTGGCTACACCTTC.